A selection of T cell receptor beta chains follows, all from one sample in a study of shared clonotypes between healthy human individuals. Produced via immunoSEQ multiplex PCR; TCRdb's table is partial and in-frame only. The repertoire holds 550,000 to 850,000 clones, with roughly 70% as singletons. Specimen: memory CD4+ T cells sorted from blood. The receptors were sampled from a woman aged 30 to 39 in good health. Each CDR3 is given with its conserved first and last residue. A D gene is named only where the DNA matches it firmly. Part of the rows lack a size; the others show once, few, many or a class for expanded clones.

d_gene,j_gene,v_gene,abundance,CDR3nt,CDR3aa
.,TRBJ2-5,TRBV11-2,.,TGTGCCAGCAGCCCTGGGACTGCCACGGGAACCCAGTACTTC,CASSPGTATGTQYF
.,TRBJ2-7,TRBV7-2,.,TGTGCCAGCAGCGTAGATTTGAGGCAGGCGGAGCAGTACTTC,CASSVDLRQAEQYF
.,TRBJ1-1,TRBV28,.,TGTGCCAGCAGTTTGGGGATTCAATCTGAAGCTTTCTTT,CASSLGIQSEAFF
TRBD2,TRBJ2-5,TRBV14,.,TGTGCCAGCAGCCAAGGTCAAGCGGGAGTTGAAGAGACCCAGTACTTC,CASSQGQAGVEETQYF
.,TRBJ1-1,TRBV6-6,.,TGTGCCAGCAGTTACTCGCCGGTGACTGAAGCTTTCTTT,CASSYSPVTEAFF
TRBD1,TRBJ1-2,TRBV27,few,TGTGCCAGCAGTTCGGGGACAGCACCTAAAAACTATGGCTACACCTTC,CASSSGTAPKNYGYTF
.,TRBJ1-4,TRBV5-1,.,TGCGCCAGCAGCTCAGGCGGGCCGGAGGAAAAACTGTTTTTT,CASSSGGPEEKLFF
TRBD1,TRBJ2-5,TRBV7-9,.,TGTGCCAGCAGCTCAACAGGGGGCCGTCGGAGGGAGACCCAGTACTTC,CASSSTGGRRRETQYF
TRBD2,TRBJ2-5,TRBV19,.,TGTGCCAGTAGTATGATAGCGGGCCCACAAGAGACCCAGTACTTC,CASSMIAGPQETQYF
.,TRBJ2-2,TRBV7-9,many,TGTGCCAGTCAGGGCAGGGAGAACCGGGAGCTGTTTTTT,CASQGRENRELFF
.,TRBJ2-2,TRBV6-1,.,TGTGCCAGCAGTGAACTCACCGGGAGTTATTTAACCGGGGAGCTGTTTTTT,CASSELTGSYLTGELFF
.,TRBJ1-2,TRBV6-6,.,TGTGCCAGCAGTGACCCAGGGTGGATTAACTATGGCTACACCTTC,CASSDPGWINYGYTF
.,TRBJ1-6,TRBV30,.,TGTGCCTGGAGTGCCCGGGATTTCAATTCACCCCTCCACTTT,CAWSARDFNSPLHF
.,TRBJ1-1,TRBV4-1,.,TGCGCCAGCAGCCAAGATACAGGAACGAACACTGAAGCTTTCTTT,CASSQDTGTNTEAFF
.,TRBJ2-5,TRBV29-1,.,TGCAGCGTTGGGGGACCGACGGTTGGGGAGACCCAGTACTTC,CSVGGPTVGETQYF
.,TRBJ1-3,TRBV28,.,TGTGCCAGCAGACGACAGAGCTCTGGAAACACCATATATTTT,CASRRQSSGNTIYF
TRBD2,TRBJ2-1,TRBV2,.,TGTGCCAGCAGTGGACTAGCGGACAATGAGCAGTTCTTC,CASSGLADNEQFF
TRBD2,TRBJ2-3,TRBV2,.,TGTGCCAGCGGGACTAGAACAGATACGCAGTATTTT,CASGTRTDTQYF
TRBD1,TRBJ2-7,TRBV28,.,TGTGCCAGCAGTGGGACAGGGGGGTTGGGCGAGCAGTACTTC,CASSGTGGLGEQYF
TRBD2,TRBJ2-1,TRBV4-1,.,TGCGCCAGCAGCCAAGAAGGGTTAGCGGGGTCCTACAATGAGCAGTTCTTC,CASSQEGLAGSYNEQFF
TRBD1,TRBJ2-7,TRBV10-3,.,TGTGCCGTCCACGGGACAGGGGTAATCGAGCAGTACTTC,CAVHGTGVIEQYF
.,TRBJ2-7,TRBV5-1,.,TGCGCCAGCAGCTTGAGGCCCGATTCCTACGAGCAGTACTTC,CASSLRPDSYEQYF
.,TRBJ2-7,TRBV12-5,.,TGTGCTAGTGGATTGGGGGTAGGCTACGAGCAGTACTTC,CASGLGVGYEQYF
TRBD2,TRBJ2-5,TRBV30,once,TGTGCCTGGAGTCGCCTAGCGGGAGGGCTACAAGAGACCCAGTACTTC,CAWSRLAGGLQETQYF
.,TRBJ2-3,TRBV29-1,.,TGCAGCGTTGGCAGGGCAAGCACAGATACGCAGTATTTT,CSVGRASTDTQYF
.,TRBJ1-2,TRBV5-4,.,TGTGCCAGCAGCTTGGGGGACTCCCCGGCTAGCTATGGCTACACCTTC,CASSLGDSPASYGYTF
.,TRBJ2-3,TRBV20-1,many,TGCAGTGCTAGTAGAGATACGCAGTATTTT,CSASRDTQYF
.,TRBJ2-6,TRBV28,.,TGTGCCAGCAGCCCTGGCTGGGCCAACGTCCTGACTTTC,CASSPGWANVLTF
.,TRBJ2-2,TRBV5-1,.,TGCGCCAGCAGCCTCCCCAGTCCGAACACCGGGGAGCTGTTTTTT,CASSLPSPNTGELFF
TRBD1,TRBJ1-2,TRBV28,few,TGTGCCAGCAGTTTAAGGGGGGACAGGGGTGGCTACACCTTC,CASSLRGDRGGYTF
TRBD2,TRBJ2-5,TRBV2,.,TGTGCCAGCAGTCAACAACTAGCGGGAGCAGAGACCCAGTACTTC,CASSQQLAGAETQYF
.,TRBJ2-7,TRBV7-9,.,TGTGCCAGCAGCGACCGACAGACCTTAATCTACGAGCAGTACTTC,CASSDRQTLIYEQYF
.,TRBJ1-3,TRBV25-1,.,TGTGCCAGCAGTGAATGGCGGTCCTCTGGAAACACCATATATTTT,CASSEWRSSGNTIYF
.,TRBJ2-3,TRBV7-6,.,TGTGCCAGCAGCCCCCGAATGCTAGCGTCAACGCAGTATTTT,CASSPRMLASTQYF
TRBD1,TRBJ1-5,TRBV2,.,TGTGCCAGCAGGGACAGGGGATCGAGCAATCAGCCCCAGCATTTT,CASRDRGSSNQPQHF
.,TRBJ2-3,TRBV30,.,TGTGCCTGGAGTGCCAGGGGTGATACGCAGTATTTT,CAWSARGDTQYF
.,TRBJ2-7,TRBV7-2,.,TGTGCCAGCAGCTTACTAGCCGCCCACGAGCAGTACTTC,CASSLLAAHEQYF
TRBD2,TRBJ2-7,TRBV4-1,once,TGCGCCAGCAGCCAAGGGCCGTCAGCGGGGAGGGCTTACGAGCAGTACTTC,CASSQGPSAGRAYEQYF
.,TRBJ2-2,TRBV5-1,.,TGCGCCAGCAGCCCCGGGTCCTTCACCGGGGAGCTGTTTTTT,CASSPGSFTGELFF
.,TRBJ2-1,TRBV6-1,.,TGTGCCAGCAGTGAACAGGGCAGGGGAGCCCCCTACAATGAGCAGTTCTTC,CASSEQGRGAPYNEQFF
TRBD2,TRBJ2-3,TRBV11-2,.,TGTGCCAGCAGCTTACGACTAGCGGGAGGGCCTGCACCTACAGATACGCAGTATTTT,CASSLRLAGGPAPTDTQYF
.,TRBJ1-2,TRBV5-1,.,TGCGCCAGCAGCCCGGCGAGGGAGAATGGCTACACCTTC,CASSPARENGYTF
.,TRBJ2-1,TRBV5-1,few,TGCGCCAGCAGCTTGGACGAGGGGCCGGAGCAGTTCTTC,CASSLDEGPEQFF
.,TRBJ2-7,TRBV5-4,.,TGTGCCACCGCGCCGGGGACGGTAAGCTCCTACGAGCAGTACTTC,CATAPGTVSSYEQYF
TRBD2,TRBJ2-5,TRBV6-5,.,TGTGCCAGCAGTTCCCAAACTAGCGGGGAGACCCAGTACTTC,CASSSQTSGETQYF
TRBD1,TRBJ1-1,TRBV28,once,TGTGCCAGCAGTCAAACAGGGGGCCACGGAGCTTTCTTT,CASSQTGGHGAFF
.,TRBJ2-1,TRBV27,.,TGTGCCAGCACTATCCGACTAGGCTACAATGAGCAGTTCTTC,CASTIRLGYNEQFF
.,TRBJ2-3,TRBV25-1,.,TGTGCCAGCGGTCCTGGGGGCTCGAGCACAGATACGCAGTATTTT,CASGPGGSSTDTQYF
.,TRBJ2-7,TRBV20-1,.,TGCAGTGCTAGCCCCCTTTACGAGCAGTACTTC,CSASPLYEQYF
.,TRBJ2-1,TRBV19,.,TGTGCCAGTAGCCTGGACGGAGGGGGGGGATACAATGAGCAGTTCTTC,CASSLDGGGGYNEQFF
.,TRBJ1-5,TRBV5-1,few,TGCGCCAGCAGCTTGGGGGCAGGGTACCAGCCCCAGCATTTT,CASSLGAGYQPQHF
.,TRBJ1-6,TRBV30,once,TGTGCCTGGAAAGGGGGGACCGAGAATTCACCCCTCCACTTT,CAWKGGTENSPLHF
.,TRBJ1-1,TRBV25-1,few,TGTGCCAGCAGTGAAACCTACAGGGACCGGGGAGCTTTCTTT,CASSETYRDRGAFF
.,TRBJ2-6,TRBV6-5,few,TGTGCCAGCCGTGGCGCTGGGGCCAACGTCCTGACTTTC,CASRGAGANVLTF
.,TRBJ1-1,TRBV9,.,TGTGCCAGCAGCGTAGAGGCTTATAACACTGAAGCTTTCTTT,CASSVEAYNTEAFF